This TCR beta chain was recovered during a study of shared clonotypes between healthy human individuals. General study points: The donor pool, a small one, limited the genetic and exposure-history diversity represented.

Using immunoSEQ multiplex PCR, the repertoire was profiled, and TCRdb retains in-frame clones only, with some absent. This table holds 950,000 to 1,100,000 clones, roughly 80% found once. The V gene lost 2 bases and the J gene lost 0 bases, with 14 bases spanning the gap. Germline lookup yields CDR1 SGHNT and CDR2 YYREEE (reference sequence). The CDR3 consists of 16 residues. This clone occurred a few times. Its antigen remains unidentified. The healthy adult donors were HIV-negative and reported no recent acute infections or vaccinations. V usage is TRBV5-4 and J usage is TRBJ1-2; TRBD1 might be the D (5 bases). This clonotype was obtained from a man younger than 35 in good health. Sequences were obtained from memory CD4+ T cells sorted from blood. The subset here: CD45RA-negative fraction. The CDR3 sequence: CASSFYGRGPNYGYTF. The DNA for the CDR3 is TGTGCCAGCAGCTTTTATGGAAGGGGCCCTAACTATGGCTACACCTTC.